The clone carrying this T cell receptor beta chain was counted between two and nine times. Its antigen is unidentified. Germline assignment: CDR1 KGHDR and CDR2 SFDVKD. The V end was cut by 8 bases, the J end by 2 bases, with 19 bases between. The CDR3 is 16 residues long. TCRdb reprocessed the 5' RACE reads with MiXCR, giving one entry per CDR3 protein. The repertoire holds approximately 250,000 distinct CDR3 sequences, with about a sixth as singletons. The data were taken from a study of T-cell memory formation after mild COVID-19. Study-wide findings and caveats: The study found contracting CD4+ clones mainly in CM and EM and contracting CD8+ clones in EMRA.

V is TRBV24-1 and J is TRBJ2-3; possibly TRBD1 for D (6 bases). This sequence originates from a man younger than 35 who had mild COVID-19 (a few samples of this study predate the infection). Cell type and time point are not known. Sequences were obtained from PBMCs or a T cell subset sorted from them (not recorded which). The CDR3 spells CATTEGRGLLTDTQYF. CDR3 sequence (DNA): TGTGCCACCACCGAAGGCAGGGGTCTGCTCACAGATACGCAGTATTTT.